Here is one T cell receptor beta chain with its context. Its target is unknown. The data derive from a study of blood T cells in healthy people across ages. Using a J-beta primer mix together with a sample-barcoded 5' primer, a second PCR was run for about 6 to 12 cycles. TCRdb itself ran the 5' RACE reads through MiXCR, one entry per CDR3 protein. In the table there are 850,000 to 1,000,000 distinct CDR3 sequences, roughly 50% of which are singletons. CDR1 and CDR2 (germline): MNHNY, SVGAGI (reference sequence). V trimming: 6 bases; J trimming: 2 bases; junction bases outside the gene matches: 14. The CDR3 length is 17 residues. Isolation of PBMCs gave at least 6 million cells per sample. Broader study findings: Percentage of naive T cells showed a strong correlation with TCR beta diversity. In older individuals, TCR beta diversity per million T cells was lower, falling roughly linearly with age. CMV status of donors was unknown, possibly confounding expanded clonotype changes.

V is TRBV6-6 and J is TRBJ2-7; TRBD1 agrees at 9 bases. Material for sequencing was blood. The sequence was collected from a woman aged 55 to 70 in good health. CDR3 sequence reads: CASSPIPKGQGPYEQYF. DNA of the CDR3: TGTGCCAGCAGCCCCATACCCAAGGGACAGGGCCCCTACGAGCAGTACTTC.